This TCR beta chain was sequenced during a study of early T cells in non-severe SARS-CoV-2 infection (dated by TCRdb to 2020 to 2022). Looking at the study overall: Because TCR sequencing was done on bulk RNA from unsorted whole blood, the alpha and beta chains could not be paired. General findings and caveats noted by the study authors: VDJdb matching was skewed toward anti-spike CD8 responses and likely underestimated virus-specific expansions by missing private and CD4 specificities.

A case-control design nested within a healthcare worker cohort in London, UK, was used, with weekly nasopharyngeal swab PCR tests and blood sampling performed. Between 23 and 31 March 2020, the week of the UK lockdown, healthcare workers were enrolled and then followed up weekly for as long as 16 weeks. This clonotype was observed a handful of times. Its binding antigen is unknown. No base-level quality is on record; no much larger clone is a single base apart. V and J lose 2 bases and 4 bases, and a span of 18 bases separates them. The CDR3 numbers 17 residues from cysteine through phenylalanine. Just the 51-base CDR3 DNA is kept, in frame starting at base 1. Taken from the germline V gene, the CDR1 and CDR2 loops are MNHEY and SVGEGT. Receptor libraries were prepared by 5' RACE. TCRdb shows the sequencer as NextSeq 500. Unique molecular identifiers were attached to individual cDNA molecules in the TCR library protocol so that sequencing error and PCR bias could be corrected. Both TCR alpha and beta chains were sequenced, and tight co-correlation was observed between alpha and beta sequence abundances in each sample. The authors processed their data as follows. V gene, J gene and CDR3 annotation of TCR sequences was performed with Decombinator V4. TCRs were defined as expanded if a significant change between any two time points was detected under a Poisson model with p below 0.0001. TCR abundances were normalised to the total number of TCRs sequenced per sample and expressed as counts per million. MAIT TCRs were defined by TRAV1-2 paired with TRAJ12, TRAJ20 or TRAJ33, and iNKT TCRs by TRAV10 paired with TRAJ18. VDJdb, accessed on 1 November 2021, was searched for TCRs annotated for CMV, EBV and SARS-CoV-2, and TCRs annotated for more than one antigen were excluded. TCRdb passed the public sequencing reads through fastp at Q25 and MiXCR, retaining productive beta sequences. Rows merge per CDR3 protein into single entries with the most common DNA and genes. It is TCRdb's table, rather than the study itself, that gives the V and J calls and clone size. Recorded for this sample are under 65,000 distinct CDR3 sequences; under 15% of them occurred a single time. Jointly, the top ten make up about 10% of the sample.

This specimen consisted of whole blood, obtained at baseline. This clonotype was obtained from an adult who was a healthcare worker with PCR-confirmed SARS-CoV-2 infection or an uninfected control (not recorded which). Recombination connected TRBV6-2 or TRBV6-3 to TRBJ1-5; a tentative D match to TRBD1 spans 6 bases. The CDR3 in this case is CASSYNGGPSRNQPQHF. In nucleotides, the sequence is TGTGCCAGCAGTTACAACGGGGGCCCTAGTCGTAATCAGCCCCAGCATTTT.